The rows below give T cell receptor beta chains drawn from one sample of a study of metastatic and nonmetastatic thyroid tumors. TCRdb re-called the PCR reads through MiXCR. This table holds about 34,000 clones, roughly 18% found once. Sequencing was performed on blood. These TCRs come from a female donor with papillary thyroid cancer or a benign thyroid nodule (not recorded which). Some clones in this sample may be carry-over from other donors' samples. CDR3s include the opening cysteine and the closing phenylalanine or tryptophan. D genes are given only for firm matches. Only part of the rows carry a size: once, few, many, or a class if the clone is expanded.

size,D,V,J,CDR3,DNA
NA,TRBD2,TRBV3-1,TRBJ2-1,CASSQGREGYNEQFF,TGTGCCAGCAGCCAAGGGCGGGAGGGCTACAATGAGCAGTTCTTC
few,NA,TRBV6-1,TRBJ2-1,CASSQDTGKQFF,TGTGCCAGCAGCCAGGACACCGGCAAGCAGTTCTTC
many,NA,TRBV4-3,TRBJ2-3,CASSQEVASDTQYF,TGCGCCAGCAGCCAAGAAGTAGCCTCAGATACGCAGTATTTT
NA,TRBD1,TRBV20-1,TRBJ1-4,CSARVVTGTWANEKLFF,TGCAGTGCTAGAGTTGTGACAGGGACATGGGCTAATGAAAAACTGTTTTTT
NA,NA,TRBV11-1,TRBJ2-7,CANSSRRDYEQYF,TGTGCCAACAGCTCGCGGAGGGACTACGAGCAGTACTTC
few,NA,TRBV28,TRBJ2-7,CASSWDREAYEQYF,TGTGCCAGCAGTTGGGACCGCGAGGCCTACGAGCAGTACTTC
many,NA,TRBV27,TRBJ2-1,CASSLWSYPTNEQFF,TGTGCCAGCAGTCTCTGGTCTTACCCGACCAATGAGCAGTTCTTC
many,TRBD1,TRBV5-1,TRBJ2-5,CASSFGDRGYLETQYF,TGCGCCAGCAGCTTTGGAGACAGGGGTTATCTCGAGACCCAGTACTTC
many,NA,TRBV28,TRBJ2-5,CASSVTGTFGETQYF,TGTGCCAGCAGTGTAACCGGGACCTTCGGGGAGACCCAGTACTTC
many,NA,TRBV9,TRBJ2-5,CASSVGGSQETQYF,TGTGCCAGCAGCGTAGGAGGATCACAAGAGACCCAGTACTTC
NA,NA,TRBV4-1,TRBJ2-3,CASSAPGRGRSDTQYF,TGCGCCAGCAGCGCACCGGGGCGGGGGCGATCAGATACGCAGTATTTT
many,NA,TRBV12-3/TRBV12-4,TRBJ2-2,CASSFRAGELFF,TGTGCCAGCAGTTTTAGGGCCGGGGAGCTGTTTTTT
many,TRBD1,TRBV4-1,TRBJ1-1,CASSKLADRANTEAFF,TGCGCCAGCAGCAAACTCGCGGACAGGGCAAACACTGAAGCTTTCTTT
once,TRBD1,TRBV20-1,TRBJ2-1,CSADADRAKPNNEQFF,TGCAGTGCTGACGCGGACAGGGCCAAACCCAACAATGAGCAGTTCTTC
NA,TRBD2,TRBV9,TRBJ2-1,CASSPRLAGEVYNEQFF,TGTGCCAGCAGCCCTCGACTAGCGGGAGAGGTATACAATGAGCAGTTCTTC
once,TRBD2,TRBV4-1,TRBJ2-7,CASSQDGLAGDFDEQYF,TGCGCCAGCAGCCAGGATGGACTAGCGGGAGACTTCGACGAGCAGTACTTC
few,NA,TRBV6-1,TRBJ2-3,CASSRNSAADTQYF,TGTGCCAGCAGTAGAAATAGCGCGGCAGATACGCAGTATTTT
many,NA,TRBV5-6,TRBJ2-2,CASSLWGSNTGELFF,TGTGCCAGCAGCTTGTGGGGGTCGAACACCGGGGAGCTGTTTTTT
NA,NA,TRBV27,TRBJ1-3,CASSNDGNTIYF,TGTGCCAGCAGCAACGACGGAAACACCATATATTTT
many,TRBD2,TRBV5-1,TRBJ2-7,CASSLRAGVNLYF,TGCGCCAGCAGCTTGCGGGCGGGGGTTAATCTGTACTTC
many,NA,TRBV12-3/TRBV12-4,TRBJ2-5,CASSSPIGALYQETQYF,TGTGCCAGCAGTTCCCCCATTGGCGCCCTGTACCAAGAGACCCAGTACTTC
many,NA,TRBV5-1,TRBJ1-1,CASSESVNTEAFF,TGCGCCAGCAGCGAATCCGTGAACACTGAAGCTTTCTTT
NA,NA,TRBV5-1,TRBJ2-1,CASSLESAPYNEQFF,TGCGCCAGCAGCTTAGAGTCAGCTCCGTACAATGAGCAGTTCTTC
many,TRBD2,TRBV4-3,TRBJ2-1,CASSLRLSSGMNEQFF,TGCGCCAGCAGCCTGAGGTTGTCTAGCGGGATGAATGAGCAGTTCTTC
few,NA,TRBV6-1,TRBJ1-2,CASSPFGRSDGYTF,TGTGCCAGCTCACCATTTGGACGGAGCGATGGCTACACCTTC
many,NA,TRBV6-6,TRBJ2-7,CASSYSSGGYEQYF,TGTGCCAGCAGTTACTCGAGTGGGGGCTACGAGCAGTACTTC
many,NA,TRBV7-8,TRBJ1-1,CASSLARGRGTEAFF,TGTGCCAGCAGCTTAGCTAGGGGGAGAGGAACTGAAGCTTTCTTT
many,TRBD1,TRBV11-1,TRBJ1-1,CASSSGQSLMNTEAFF,TGTGCCAGCAGTTCGGGACAGTCTCTTATGAACACTGAAGCTTTCTTT
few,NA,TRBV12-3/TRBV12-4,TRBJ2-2,CASSFIGHPINTGELFF,TGTGCCAGCAGTTTCATCGGGCACCCTATCAACACCGGGGAGCTGTTTTTT
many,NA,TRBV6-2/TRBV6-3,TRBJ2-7,CASGEGRRYEQYF,TGTGCCAGCGGTGAGGGCAGGCGCTACGAGCAGTACTTC
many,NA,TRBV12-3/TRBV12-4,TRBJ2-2,CASSLSENTGELFF,TGTGCCAGCAGTTTGTCAGAGAACACCGGGGAGCTGTTTTTT
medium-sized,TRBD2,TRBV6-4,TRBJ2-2,CASSSTSGDTGELFF,TGTGCCAGCAGTTCTACTAGCGGAGACACCGGGGAGCTGTTTTTT
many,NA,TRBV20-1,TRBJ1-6,CSARGRGYSPLHF,TGCAGTGCTAGAGGCAGGGGTTACTCACCCCTCCACTTT
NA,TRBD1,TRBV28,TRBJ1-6,CASSFPPRTGGNSPLHF,TGTGCCAGCAGCTTTCCCCCCAGGACAGGGGGTAATTCACCCCTCCACTTT
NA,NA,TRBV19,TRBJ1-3,CASIDTGDSGNTIYF,TGTGCCAGTATCGATACAGGAGACTCTGGAAACACCATATATTTT
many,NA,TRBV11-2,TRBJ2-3,CASSLGDSTDTQYF,TGTGCCAGCAGCCTAGGCGACAGCACAGATACGCAGTATTTT
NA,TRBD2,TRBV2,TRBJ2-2,CASSFSPGGLAGELFF,TGTGCCAGCAGTTTCTCCCCGGGAGGTTTAGCCGGGGAGCTGTTTTTT
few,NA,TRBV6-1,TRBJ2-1,CASPPEGSDEQFF,TGTGCCAGCCCCCCTGAGGGGTCCGATGAGCAGTTCTTC
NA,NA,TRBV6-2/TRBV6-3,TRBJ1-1,CVSRIWETGVFGTEAFF,TGTGTCAGCAGAATATGGGAAACGGGGGTATTCGGCACTGAAGCTTTCTTT
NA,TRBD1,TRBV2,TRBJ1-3,CASSTVPTGAGNTIYF,TGTGCCAGCAGCACGGTCCCGACAGGGGCTGGAAACACCATATATTTT
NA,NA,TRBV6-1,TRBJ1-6,CASIRQWANSPLHF,TGTGCCAGCATCCGACAGTGGGCTAATTCACCCCTCCACTTT
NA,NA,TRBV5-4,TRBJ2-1,CVSSLEGSHNEQFF,TGTGTCAGCAGCTTGGAGGGCAGTCACAATGAGCAGTTCTTC
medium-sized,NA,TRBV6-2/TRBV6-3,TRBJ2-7,CASTRTNTYEQYF,TGTGCCAGCACAAGAACGAACACCTACGAGCAGTACTTC
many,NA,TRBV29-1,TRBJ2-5,CSAERSPKETQYF,TGCAGCGCCGAAAGGAGTCCCAAAGAGACCCAGTACTTC
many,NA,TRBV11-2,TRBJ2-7,CASSLNGGLSYEQYF,TGTGCCAGCAGCTTAAACGGGGGGCTTAGCTACGAGCAGTACTTC
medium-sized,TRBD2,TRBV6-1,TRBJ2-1,CASSEDGGGSYNEQFF,TGTGCCAGCAGTGAAGACGGCGGGGGCTCCTACAATGAGCAGTTCTTC
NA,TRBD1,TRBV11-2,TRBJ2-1,CASSSGTDFYNEQFF,TGTGCCAGCAGCTCCGGGACAGATTTTTACAATGAGCAGTTCTTC
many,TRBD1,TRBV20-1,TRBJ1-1,CSAKTGANTEAFF,TGCAGTGCTAAGACAGGGGCGAACACTGAAGCTTTCTTT
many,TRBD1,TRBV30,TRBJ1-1,CAWSEGRGRDEAFF,TGTGCCTGGAGTGAGGGCAGGGGGCGGGATGAAGCTTTCTTT
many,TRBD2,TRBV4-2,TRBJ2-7,CASSPTGREGRYEQYF,TGTGCCAGCAGCCCTACGGGACGGGAGGGCCGGTACGAGCAGTACTTC
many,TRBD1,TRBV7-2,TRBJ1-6,CASSFDRAILHF,TGTGCCAGCAGCTTTGACAGGGCGATTCTCCACTTT
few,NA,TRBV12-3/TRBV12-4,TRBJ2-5,CASSSEGGSETQYF,TGTGCCAGCAGTTCCGAAGGGGGATCAGAGACCCAGTACTTC
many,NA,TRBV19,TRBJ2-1,CASSIARAVYNEQFF,TGTGCCAGTAGTATAGCTAGGGCAGTCTACAATGAGCAGTTCTTC